The 4 T cell receptor beta chains given below trace back to one sample, sequenced in a study of shared clonotypes between healthy human individuals. Generated by immunoSEQ multiplex PCR, the TCRdb table keeps only in-frame clones and is missing some. This sample has about 180,000 clones, with approximately 92% found just once. Specimen: naive CD4+ T cells sorted from blood. Subset meaning: CD45RA+ positively selected. The receptors shown here come from a woman aged 25 to 39 in good health.

The chain recombines TRBV6-5 with TRBJ2-7, with D perhaps matching TRBD2 (5 bases). The CDR3 has 15 residues. V lost 2 bases and J lost 5, with 16 bases in between. Germline V gene data show CDR1 as MNHEY and CDR2 as SVGAGI. For the CDR3, the DNA is TGTGCCAGCAGTTACAAGACGGGATTCGGGAACGAGCAGTACTTC. It yields the protein CASSYKTGFGNEQYF.

This clone appeared once. The V call is TRBV6-5, the J call TRBJ1-1; D gene unclear. Trimming left V 2 bases short and J 6 bases short, with 13 bases between. The CDR3 length is 14 residues. In germline, CDR1 is MNHEY, CDR2 SVGAGI. The CDR3 loop reads CASSYVIGSPEAFF. The DNA of the CDR3 is TGTGCCAGCAGTTACGTAATCGGCAGCCCTGAAGCTTTCTTT.

This chain joins TRBV28 and TRBJ2-1; D is unclear. Germline V gene sequence: CDR1 MDHEN, CDR2 SYDVKM. CDR3 length equals 14 residues. The ends were cut back, 4 bases at V and 2 bases at J, with 9 bases in the middle. The CDR3 here is CASSSPDAYNEQFF. Here the CDR3 DNA reads TGTGCCAGCAGTTCTCCTGACGCCTACAATGAGCAGTTCTTC.

The chain uses TRBV4-1 and TRBJ2-7, with D possibly being TRBD2 (6 bases). Germline V CDR1 and CDR2: MGHRA, YSYEKL. The ends were cut back, 1 base at V and 4 bases at J, with 11 bases in the middle. The CDR3 sequence is 14 residues long. CDR3 sequence reads: CASSQGRGLYEQYF. CDR3 DNA: TGCGCCAGCAGCCAAGGGCGGGGCCTTTACGAGCAGTACTTC.